The 5 T cell receptor beta chains presented below share a single source sample, sequenced in a study of blood T cell repertoires in COVID-19. TCRdb's table, derived via immunoSEQ multiplex PCR, lists solely in-frame clones and lacks some. The sample lists around 73,000 clones, 82% occurring once. Source material: peripheral blood. The receptor set was obtained from a woman aged 55 to 70 with acute or convalescent COVID-19.

This clone has just a few counts. The J gene is TRBJ2-5, the V gene TRBV20-1, with D unclear. The V end lost 5 bases, the J end lost 4 bases, and 8 bases lay between the germline ends. This CDR3 region has 11 residues. Germline values: CDR1 DFQATT, CDR2 SNEGSKA (reference sequence). The CDR3 DNA follows: TGCAGTGCTCCGAGGAGAGAGACCCAGTACTTC. This translates into CSAPRRETQYF.

The chain combines TRBV19 with TRBJ1-5, with TRBD1 as a possible D gene (6 bases). Germline assignment: CDR1 LNHDA and CDR2 SQIVND (reference sequence). Trimming shortened V by 6 bases and J by 4 bases, and 25 bases separated the two germline ends. The CDR3 loop spans 18 amino acids. The CDR3 DNA reads TGTGCCAGTAGCCGGGACACCCGATCTATCATTAGAAATCAGCCCCAGCATTTT. It encodes CASSRDTRSIIRNQPQHF.

V usage is TRBV14 and J usage is TRBJ2-1; D not certain. The CDR3 sequence is 16 residues long. V lost 1 base to trimming and J lost 0 bases, with 10 bases between them. CDR1 and CDR2 from the germline V gene are SGHDN and FVKESK. CDR3 bases: TGTGCCAGCAGCCAAGGACATAGATCCTCCTACAATGAGCAGTTCTTC. Translation gives CASSQGHRSSYNEQFF. Full variable domain (rest looked up from reference TRBV14 and TRBJ2-1): EAGVTQFPSHSVIEKGQTVTLRCDPISGHDNLYWYRRVMGKEIKFLLHFVKESKQDESGMPNNRFLAERTGGTYSTLKVQPAELEDSGVYFCASSQGHRSSYNEQFFGPGTRLTVL.

The chain links TRBV7-9 to TRBJ2-2, with TRBD2 matching 11 bases. Germline CDR1 and CDR2: SEHNR and FQNEAQ (reference sequence). J gave up 5 bases and V 1 base, and 0 bases lay outside the gene matches. This CDR3 region has 15 residues. The CDR3 loop is CASSLGLAGTGELFF. The CDR3 DNA sequence: TGTGCCAGCAGCTTAGGACTAGCGGGGACCGGGGAGCTGTTTTTT.

The chain combines TRBV6-5 with TRBJ1-1, with D unresolved. The V and J ends lost 0 bases and 1 base respectively, with 6 bases between them. Per germline, CDR1 MNHEY and CDR2 SVGAGI. This CDR3 is built from 14 residues. CDR3 protein: CASSYSVRNTEAFF. CDR3 DNA: TGTGCCAGCAGTTACTCGGTTAGGAACACTGAAGCTTTCTTT.